This entry is about one T cell receptor beta chain. Its target is not known. This entry comes from a study of PD-1 blockade in classical Hodgkin lymphoma. Study results and limitations: Why the repertoires differ is still unclear, perhaps disease activity or prior therapy. The diversity seen at baseline in complete responders resembled that of newly diagnosed patients.

Trimming left V 0 bases short and J 5 bases short, with 8 bases between. The CDR3 covers 13 residues. Germline-derived CDR1 and CDR2 are SGHRS and YFSETQ. Following autologous stem cell transplantation, relapse occurred in every patient, and exposure to brentuximab vedotin varied. Measured with immunoSEQ multiplex PCR; TCRdb has only the in-frame clones, and not every one. This repertoire shows under 25,000 clones, about three quarters found once; its top ten account for roughly 40%. This receptor was obtained from a human donor with classical Hodgkin lymphoma. This material consisted of peripheral blood mononuclear cells (PBMCs), taken before the second cycle of nivolumab. The chain joins TRBV5-1 to TRBJ1-2; no clear D gene. The CDR3 bases are TGCGCCAGCAGCTTGGGAGGAGAGTATGGCTACACCTTC. Protein sequence: CASSLGGEYGYTF. The whole variable domain, filled in from reference TRBV5-1 and TRBJ1-2, reads KAGVTQTPRYLIKTRGQQVTLSCSPISGHRSVSWYQQTPGQGLQFLFEYFSETQRNKGNFPGRFSGRQFSNSRSEMNVSTLELGDSALYLCASSLGGEYGYTFGSGTRLTVV.